Shown below are 30 T cell receptor beta chains from a single sample sequenced in a study of regulatory T cells in long-lasting Graves disease. Time point given: newly diagnosed GD, antithyroid drugs for less than 3 months. Extracted RNA from PBMCs served as the source of the TCR library. The authors built TCR beta libraries using iRepertoire HTBI primers and Arm-PCR of CDR3 regions. TCRdb passed the multiplex PCR reads through MiXCR, listing each CDR3 protein once. The sample lists approximately 350,000 distinct CDR3 sequences, 12% occurring once. The same sample was also studied in work on T cells in Graves' hyperthyroidism and ophthalmopathy.

The sequences come from peripheral blood mononuclear cells (PBMCs), collected at new diagnosis, from a patient treated with antithyroid drugs. The origin of the receptors is a woman aged 18-29 years with Graves disease.

J is TRBJ2-3 and V is TRBV10-1; TRBD2 matches 11 bases. The CDR3 covers 16 residues. The V segment lost 4 bases and the J segment 2 bases; nucleotides outside the gene matches: 5. Per germline, CDR1 WNHNN and CDR2 SYGVQD (reference sequence). The CDR3 region is CASSVGTSGDTDTQYF. CDR3 coding DNA: TGCGCCAGCAGTGTCGGGACTAGCGGCGACACAGATACGCAGTATTTT.

This clonotype was seen ten or more times. The genes are TRBV28 and TRBJ2-1, with TRBD2 matching 9 bases. This CDR3 has 14 residues. Germline CDR1 and CDR2: MDHEN and SYDVKM. Losses at the gene ends were 5 bases for V and 4 bases for J; bases not matched to a gene: 3. The CDR3 DNA reads as TGTGCCAGCAGTGGAGCGGGGGGTTACAATGAGCAGTTCTTC. Translation: CASSGAGGYNEQFF.

This clonotype appeared many times. This chain connects TRBV20-1 to TRBJ1-6, with D unresolved. The CDR3 is 15 amino acids. The germline gives CDR1 DFQATT, CDR2 SNEGSKA (reference sequence). V lost 3 bases to trimming and J lost 4 bases, with 13 bases between them. CDR3 coding DNA: TGCAGTGCTAGTGGATTTAGGACTTATAATTCACCCCTCCACTTT. It encodes CSASGFRTYNSPLHF.

This clonotype was seen ten or more times. CDR3: CASSLEVRVVHQPQHF. The CDR3, as DNA: TGTGCCAGCAGTTTAGAAGTCAGGGTAGTCCATCAGCCCCAGCATTTT. The rearrangement links TRBV28 to TRBJ1-5; possible D gene TRBD1, 5 bases. In germline, CDR1 is MDHEN, CDR2 SYDVKM. The CDR3 covers 16 residues. The ends were cut back, 2 bases at V and 5 bases at J, with 16 bases in the middle.

This clonotype was recorded a few times. It may be a read error: a sequence one base away is much more abundant. V and J are TRBV7-3 and TRBJ2-3; 7 bases fit TRBD1. The germline gives CDR1 SGHTA, CDR2 FQGTGA. This CDR3 is 15 amino acids long. The CDR3 nucleotides read TGTGCCAGCAGTACAGCGACAGGGAAAACAGATACGCAGTGTTTT. This translates into CASSTATGKTDTQCF.

The chain is built from TRBV2 and TRBJ2-7, with D possibly matching TRBD2 (6 bases). The V end was cut by 6 bases, the J end by 0 bases, with 12 bases between. CDR1 and CDR2 from the germline V gene are SNHLY and FYNNEI. This CDR3 comprises 14 residues. The CDR3 reads CASRGSGGSYEQYV. As DNA, the CDR3 is TGTGCCAGCAGGGGGTCCGGGGGCTCCTACGAGCAGTACGTC.

This clonotype was counted a few times. The J gene is TRBJ1-2, the V gene TRBV6-1, with 7 positions matching TRBD1. V shed 6 bases and J 5 bases; nucleotides not matched to a gene: 12. This CDR3 is 15 amino acids long. Looked up from germline, CDR1 is MNHNS and CDR2 is SASEGT. CDR3 protein: CASRTSGQLTYGYTF. For the CDR3, the DNA is TGTGCCAGCAGAACCTCGGGACAGTTGACTTATGGCTACACCTTC.

In its sample, this clonotype was seen many times. This rearrangement joins TRBV6-1 to TRBJ1-2; weak D call: TRBD1 (5 bases). The CDR3 is 13 amino acids. V was cut by 7 bases and J by 6 bases, with 15 bases left in between. The germline V gene encodes CDR1 MNHNS and CDR2 SASEGT. The CDR3 DNA follows: TGTGCCAGCACCTGGGGCCAGAGGGATGGCTACACCTTC. Translating it yields CASTWGQRDGYTF.

This clonotype occurred many times. The chain employs TRBV2 and TRBJ1-5; D is unclear. The CDR3 is made up of 16 amino acids. Germline CDR1 SNHLY, CDR2 FYNNEI. V was cut by 5 bases and J by 4 bases, with 18 bases left in between. CDR3 region: CASSSFLGGLNQPQHF. The CDR3 bases are TGTGCCAGCAGTTCCTTTTTAGGTGGGTTAAATCAGCCCCAGCATTTT.

This clonotype was seen only a few times. The chain links TRBV28 to TRBJ1-2; the D gene is possibly TRBD1 (6 bases). Germline-derived CDR1 and CDR2 are MDHEN and SYDVKM. The V end was cut by 6 bases, the J end by 8 bases, with 19 bases between. CDR3 length: 14 amino acids. CDR3 protein: CASRAPDRNHGYTF. The CDR3 DNA sequence: TGTGCCAGCAGAGCCCCAGACAGGAATCACGGCTACACCTTC.

V gene TRBV4-1 combines with J gene TRBJ1-2; possible D gene TRBD1, 6 bases. The length of the CDR3 is 16 residues. Trimming took 0 bases from V and 8 from J, leaving 19 bases between them. Per the germline V gene, CDR1 is MGHRA and CDR2 is YSYEKL. The CDR3 loop reads CASSQDGVTGTTGYTF. The CDR3 nucleotides read TGCGCCAGCAGCCAAGATGGGGTCACCGGGACAACAGGCTACACCTTC.

As concerns this clonotype: It may be a read error: a sequence one base away is much more abundant. V usage is TRBV4-1 and J usage is TRBJ2-7, with D unresolved. CDR1 and CDR2 from the germline V gene are MGHRA and YSYEKL. This CDR3 is 12 amino acids long. The CDR3 region is CASSQEGYEQHF. In nucleotides, the CDR3 is TGCGCCAGCAGCCAAGAGGGCTACGAGCAGCACTTC.

V gene TRBV3-1 combines with J gene TRBJ2-1; 16 nucleotides align to TRBD2. Germline V gives CDR1 LGHDT, CDR2 YNNKEL (reference sequence). V lost 2 bases to trimming and J lost 0 bases; unmatched junction nucleotides: 10. This CDR3 region has 21 residues. This CDR3 reads CASSQYPTGLAGGFSYNEQFF. CDR3 nucleotides: TGTGCCAGCAGCCAATACCCGACGGGACTAGCGGGAGGGTTCTCCTACAATGAGCAGTTCTTC.

This clonotype was detected many times. The CDR3 is CASSQTGIRFF. The CDR3 DNA follows: TGTGCCAGCAGTCAGACAGGGATTAGGTTCTTC. V gene TRBV12-3 or TRBV12-4 combines with J gene TRBJ2-1; TRBD1 aligns across 7 bases. The CDR3 sequence is 11 residues long. V was clipped by 5 bases and J by 15 bases; unmatched bases: 7.

The chain has TRBV10-1 and TRBJ1-1; D is undetermined. Trimming shortened V by 3 bases and J by 4 bases, and 6 bases separated the two germline ends. Germline V gives CDR1 WNHNN, CDR2 SYGVQD (reference sequence). This CDR3 comprises 12 residues. The CDR3 sequence is CASSDFSTEAFF. The CDR3 nucleotides read TGCGCCAGCAGTGATTTTTCCACTGAAGCTTTCTTT.

The chain recombines TRBV24-1 with TRBJ1-2, with a possible D match to TRBD1 (5 bases). V lost 4 bases to trimming and J lost 2 bases, with 10 bases between them. This CDR3 contains 14 residues. Germline loops: CDR1 KGHDR, CDR2 SFDVKD. CDR3 region: CATSDSRDNYGYTF. CDR3 DNA sequence: TGTGCCACCAGTGACTCCCGGGACAACTATGGCTACACCTTC.

This chain connects TRBV5-1 to TRBJ2-7; D is unclear. Germline V gene lookup returns CDR1 SGHRS and CDR2 YFSETQ. Deletions cut 0 bases from V and 5 bases from J, with 15 bases between. The CDR3 has 15 residues. CDR3 bases: TGCGCCAGCAGCTTGGCCTCGTGGACCCGCGACGAGCAGTACGTC. Amino acids: CASSLASWTRDEQYV.

This clonotype was seen at least ten times. The chain carries TRBV12-5 and TRBJ2-1; 9 nucleotides line up with TRBD2. The length of the CDR3 is 16 residues. Germline-derived CDR1 and CDR2 are LGHNT and FRNRAP. J lost 7 bases, V lost 0 bases, and 7 bases had no gene match. CDR3 sequence (DNA): TGTGCTAGTGGTTTGGTACTTAGCGGGAGTGTGAATGAGCAGTTCTTC. Translated, it gives CASGLVLSGSVNEQFF.

This clonotype was counted many times. The genes are TRBV4-1 and TRBJ1-4; D perhaps matches TRBD1 (5 bases). CDR1 is MGHRA, CDR2 YSYEKL, per germline. The CDR3 length is 14 residues. V lost 3 bases to trimming and J lost 8 bases, with 13 bases between them. This CDR3 is CASSHLGQSEKLFF. CDR3 bases: TGCGCCAGCAGCCACCTAGGACAAAGCGAAAAACTGTTTTTT.

In this sample, this clonotype turned up a few times. This chain joins TRBV5-4 and TRBJ1-1, with a tentative D call TRBD1 (6 bases). V was pared by 0 bases and J by 11 bases, with 35 bases between. The CDR3 is 20 residues long. CDR1 and CDR2 from the germline V gene are SGHNT and YYREEE (reference sequence). CDR3 residues: CASSLEGPGQTTKLAMAAFF. DNA of the CDR3: TGTGCCAGCAGCTTGGAGGGACCGGGACAAACAACAAAACTTGCAATGGCGGCTTTCTTT.

This clonotype was observed at least ten times. This rearrangement joins TRBV28 to TRBJ2-5; D is unclear. Germline CDR1 MDHEN, CDR2 SYDVKM. Trimming pared 6 bases from V and 5 bases from J, leaving 19 bases between. The CDR3 runs 15 residues. The CDR3 DNA reads as TGTGCCAGCAGCCGAAGAGCTTGGTTCAGGGAGACCCAGTACTTC. Its translation is CASSRRAWFRETQYF.

At least ten counts were recorded for this clonotype. J is TRBJ1-1 and V is TRBV28, with D perhaps TRBD1 (6 bases). This CDR3 has 15 residues. The germline gives CDR1 MDHEN, CDR2 SYDVKM. V shed 6 bases and J shed 0 bases, with 14 bases lying between them. The CDR3 region is CASSWAGGMNTEAFF. For the CDR3, the DNA is TGTGCCAGCAGCTGGGCGGGGGGCATGAACACTGAAGCTTTCTTT.

This clonotype was detected only a few times. V gene TRBV11-2 combines with J gene TRBJ1-3, with TRBD1 matching 7 bases. CDR1 is SGHAT and CDR2 is FQNNGV in the germline V gene. The V and J ends lost 0 bases and 10 bases, in that order; junction bases with no gene match: 6. The CDR3 spans 14 residues. DNA of the CDR3: TGTGCCAGCAGCTTAGATCGAAGACAGGGAACCATATATTTT. Amino acid sequence: CASSLDRRQGTIYF.

Regarding this clonotype: A far larger clone is only one base removed, so a read error is likely. The chain couples TRBV6-5 to TRBJ2-1; D unresolved. The germline V gene has CDR1 MNHEY and CDR2 SVGAGI. The CDR3 extends over 17 amino acids. The CDR3 bases are TGTGTCAGCAGTTACTCGTCGGCTACCCTCTCCTACAATGAGCAGTTCTTC. Protein sequence: CVSSYSSATLSYNEQFF.

This clonotype has ten or more counts. This chain joins TRBV13 and TRBJ1-5; D gene ambiguous. The germline V and J ends were trimmed by 3 bases and 5 bases, with 11 bases remaining between them. In germline, CDR1 is PRHDT, CDR2 FYEKMQ (reference sequence). This CDR3 has 14 residues. In DNA form, the CDR3 reads TGTGCCAGCAGCTTGGGTGCGGCATATCAGCCCCAGCATTTT. It is translated as CASSLGAAYQPQHF. The full variable domain, in which reference TRBV13 and TRBJ1-5 provide the parts outside the CDR3, is AAGVIQSPRHLIKEKRETATLKCYPIPRHDTVYWYQQGPGQDPQFLISFYEKMQSDKGSIPDRFSAQQFSDYHSELNMSSLELGDSALYFCASSLGAAYQPQHFGDGTRLSIL.

With respect to this clonotype: It may be a read error: a sequence one base away is much more abundant. This sequence joins TRBV4-3 and TRBJ2-1; 7 bases fit TRBD1. The CDR3 is 15 residues long. Germline V gene data show CDR1 as LGHNA and CDR2 as YSLEER. For the CDR3, the DNA is TGCGCCAGCAGCCAAGATAGGGGGCTCGGGAATGAGCAGCTCTTC. Translated: CASSQDRGLGNEQLF.

This clonotype has just a few counts. The chain is built from TRBV2 and TRBJ1-6, with D tentatively TRBD1 (5 bases). Trimming cost V 10 bases and J 2 bases, with 21 bases left between them. CDR3 length equals 17 residues. CDR1 is SNHLY and CDR2 is FYNNEI in the germline V gene. CDR3 residues: CAIKTGQFGTYNSPLHF. CDR3 DNA: TGTGCCATCAAGACGGGGCAGTTTGGCACCTATAATTCACCCCTCCACTTT.

This clonotype turned up a few times. The CDR3 DNA reads TGTGCCAGCAGTGGACAGGGGGAATCACCCCTCCACTTT. This translates into CASSGQGESPLHF. This chain connects TRBV12-3 or TRBV12-4 to TRBJ1-6, with 10 bases lining up with TRBD1. This CDR3 contains 13 residues. V trimming: 5 bases; J trimming: 10 bases; junction bases outside the gene matches: 2.

In this sample, this clonotype turned up many times. This chain uses TRBV3-1 with TRBJ2-2; D tentatively fits TRBD1 or TRBD2 (5 bases each). Trimming left V 3 bases short and J 3 bases short, with 8 bases between. Germline lookup yields CDR1 LGHDT and CDR2 YNNKEL (reference sequence). This CDR3 is built from 14 residues. In DNA, the CDR3 is TGTGCCAGCAGCCAGAGAGGGGACACCGGGGAGCTGTTTTTT. Translation: CASSQRGDTGELFF.

This clonotype showed up many times. The J gene is TRBJ2-7, the V gene TRBV4-3; D unclear. Germline-derived CDR1 and CDR2 are LGHNA and YSLEER. The V gene lost 0 bases and the J gene lost 3 bases, with 9 bases spanning the gap. This CDR3 contains 14 residues. The CDR3 reads CASSQELSRYEQYF. DNA for the CDR3: TGCGCCAGCAGCCAAGAGCTGAGCCGCTACGAGCAGTACTTC.